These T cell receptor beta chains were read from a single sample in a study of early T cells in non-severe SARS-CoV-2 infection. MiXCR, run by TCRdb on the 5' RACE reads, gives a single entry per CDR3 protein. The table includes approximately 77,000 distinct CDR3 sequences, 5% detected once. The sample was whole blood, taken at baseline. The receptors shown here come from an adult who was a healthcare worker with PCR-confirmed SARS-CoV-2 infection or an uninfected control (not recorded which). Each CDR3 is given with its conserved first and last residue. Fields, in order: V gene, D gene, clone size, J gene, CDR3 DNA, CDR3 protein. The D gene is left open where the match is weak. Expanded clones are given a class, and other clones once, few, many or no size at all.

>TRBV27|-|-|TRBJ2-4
TGTGCCAGCACCTGTGAAAACATTCAGTACTTC
CASTCENIQYF
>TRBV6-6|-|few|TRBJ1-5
TGTGCCAGCAGCGAAGGTCAGCCCCAGCATTTT
CASSEGQPQHF
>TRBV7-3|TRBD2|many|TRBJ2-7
TGTGCCAGCAGCGTCGGGGGGGACTACGAGCAGTACTTC
CASSVGGDYEQYF
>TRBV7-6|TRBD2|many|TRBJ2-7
TGTGCCAGCAGCCCCGGGGGAGGGGCCTACGAGCAGTACTTC
CASSPGGGAYEQYF
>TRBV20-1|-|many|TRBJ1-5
TGCAGTGCTGGGGACTCGTACAATCAGCCCCAGCATTTT
CSAGDSYNQPQHF
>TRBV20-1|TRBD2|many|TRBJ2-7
TGCAGTGCTAGATCCCTAGCGGTTAGCTCCTACGAGCAGTACTTC
CSARSLAVSSYEQYF
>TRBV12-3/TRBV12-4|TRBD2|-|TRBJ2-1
TGTGCCAGCAGTCCCCCTGGACTAGCGGGATTCTATGAGCAGTTCTTC
CASSPPGLAGFYEQFF
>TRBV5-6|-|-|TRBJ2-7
TGTGCCAGCAGCTTCTACAGGAGCACTGTGAGATACGAGCAGTACTTC
CASSFYRSTVRYEQYF
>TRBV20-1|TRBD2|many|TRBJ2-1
TGCAGTGCTGGGCTTGGGACTAGCGGGAGGCGAGGTAGGATTGAGCAGTTCTTC
CSAGLGTSGRRGRIEQFF
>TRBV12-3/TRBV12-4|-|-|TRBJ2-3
TGTGCCAGCAGCCGGGACTCGCACCCAGATACGCAGTATTTT
CASSRDSHPDTQYF